The clone carrying this T cell receptor beta chain appeared a few times. Gene names are the mouse ones. The CDR3 extends 4 residues past the end of the read, so its final part is completed from the germline J gene. Once RNA had been extracted, it was reverse transcribed into cDNA to act as the sequencing template. TCRdb's copy holds only in-frame clones and misses some; the assay was immunoSEQ multiplex PCR. Singletons are absent from the sample, which has around 290,000 clones. Germline V gene sequence: CDR1 NNHDY, CDR2 SYVADS. V was pared by 1 base and J by 2 bases, with 2 bases of the junction left unmatched. The CDR3 sequence is 14 residues long. The sample is drawn from a study of CD8+ T cells in alopecia areata. Cells from pooled cutaneous lymph nodes were sorted by CD4, CD8alpha, NKG2D, NKG2ACE and other markers.

The rearrangement joins TRBV13-3 to TRBJ1-2; 7 nucleotides agree with TRBD1. The receptor comes from a C3H/HeJ mouse with alopecia areata. Strain haplotype (MHC): H2-k. Specimen: CD4+ T cells sorted from a lymph node. CDR3 bases read: TGTGCCAGCAGTGATCCAGGGGGGAACTCC. Translated: CASSDPGGNS. The complete CDR3 sequence is CASSDPGGNSDYTF.